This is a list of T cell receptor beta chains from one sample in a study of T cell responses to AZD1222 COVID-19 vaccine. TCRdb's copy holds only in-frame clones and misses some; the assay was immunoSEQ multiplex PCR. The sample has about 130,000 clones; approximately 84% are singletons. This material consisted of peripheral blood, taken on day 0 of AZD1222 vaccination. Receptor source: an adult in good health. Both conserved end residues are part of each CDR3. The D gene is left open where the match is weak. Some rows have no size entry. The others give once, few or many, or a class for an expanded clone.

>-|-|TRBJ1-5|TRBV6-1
TGTGCCAGCAGTTGGGGGGAGGATCAGCCCCAGCATTTT
CASSWGEDQPQHF
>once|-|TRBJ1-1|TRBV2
TGTGCCAGCAGTTTAGAAGCAGGGGTGAACACTGAAGCTTTCTTT
CASSLEAGVNTEAFF
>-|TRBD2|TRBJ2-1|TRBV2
TGTGCCACCGCGGAAAAGCGGGGAGACTACAATGAGCAGTTCTTC
CATAEKRGDYNEQFF
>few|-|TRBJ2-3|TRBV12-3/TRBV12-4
TGTGCCAGCAGTTTCACAGATACGCAGTATTTT
CASSFTDTQYF
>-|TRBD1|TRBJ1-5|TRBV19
TGTGCCAGTAGTATGGACAGGAATCAGCCCCAGCATTTT
CASSMDRNQPQHF
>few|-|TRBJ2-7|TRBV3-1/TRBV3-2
TGTGCCAGCAGCCAAGATGAGGTACAGGGCGAGCAGTACTTC
CASSQDEVQGEQYF
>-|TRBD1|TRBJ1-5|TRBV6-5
TGTGCCAGCAGGCCACAGGGGGCAAGCAATCAGCCCCAGCATTTT
CASRPQGASNQPQHF
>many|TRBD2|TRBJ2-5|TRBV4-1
TGCGCCAGCAGCCAAGATCAAGCGGGGGGTCAAGAGACCCAGTACTTC
CASSQDQAGGQETQYF
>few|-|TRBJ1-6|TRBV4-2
TGTGCCAGCAGCCCGGAAGACGCGAGGGACTATAATTCACCCCTCCACTTT
CASSPEDARDYNSPLHF
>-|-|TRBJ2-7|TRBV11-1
TGTGCCAGCAGCGGATCCGAGGCCTACGAGCAGTACTTC
CASSGSEAYEQYF
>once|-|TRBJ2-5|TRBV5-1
TGCGCCAGCAGCCCCGAGTGGGTTGGAGAGACCCAGTACTTC
CASSPEWVGETQYF
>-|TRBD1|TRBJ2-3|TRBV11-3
TGTGCCAGCAGCTTAGGGCAGACAGGGGAGTCAGATACGCAGTATTTT
CASSLGQTGESDTQYF
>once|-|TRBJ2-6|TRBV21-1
TGTGCCAGCAGCAAAAGGGGGTCTTTATCGAGCTCTGGGGCCAACGTCCTGACTTTC
CASSKRGSLSSSGANVLTF
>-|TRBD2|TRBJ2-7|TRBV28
TGTGCCAGCAGGGGGGGAGGGAATTTCTACGAGCAGTACTTC
CASRGGGNFYEQYF
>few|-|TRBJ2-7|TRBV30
TGTGCCTGGAGTGAAGTCTACGAGCAGTACTTC
CAWSEVYEQYF
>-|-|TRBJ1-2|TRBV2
TGTGCCAGCAGTGCCCTATTTGACGGAGAGGCTAACTATGGCTACACCTTC
CASSALFDGEANYGYTF
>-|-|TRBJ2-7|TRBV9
TGTGCCAGCAGCTCAGGGGGGGGGCTCTACGAGCAGTACTTC
CASSSGGGLYEQYF
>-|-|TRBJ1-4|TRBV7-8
TGTGCCAGCAGCTCCTTCATCGCAACTAATGAAAAACTGTTTTTT
CASSSFIATNEKLFF
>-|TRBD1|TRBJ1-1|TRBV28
TGTGCCAGCAGACGGGGACAGGGACACACTGAAGCTTTCTTT
CASRRGQGHTEAFF
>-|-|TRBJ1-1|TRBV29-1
TGCAGCGTTGAAGATCGAACTGAAGCTTTCTTT
CSVEDRTEAFF
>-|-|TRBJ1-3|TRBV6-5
TGTGCCAGCAGTTATGGGGACGGGGCCATATATTTT
CASSYGDGAIYF
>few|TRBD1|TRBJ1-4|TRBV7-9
TGTGCCAGCAGCTCCGGGACAGGGCGGGAAGAAAAACTGTTTTTT
CASSSGTGREEKLFF